Listed here is a single T cell receptor (beta chain). Its target antigen remains unknown. Nothing much larger sits one base from this clone, and base qualities are not available. The data were taken from a study of T cell responses to AZD1222 COVID-19 vaccine (dated by TCRdb to the early 2020s). In the study overall: AZD1222 recipients whose second dose came at about 4 weeks and those whose second dose came at about 12 weeks were combined into one group, since spike-specific TCR depth and breadth did not differ between the two schedules. TCR sequencing was performed for more than 230 trial participants, of whom about 200 were given two doses of AZD1222 and some 26 were given two doses of MenACWY control vaccine. Trial participants were enrolled by age into subgroups of 18-55, 56-69 and 70-plus years, and around 150, 28 and 57 TCR-sequenced participants, respectively, were included in these subgroups.

According to the study, the label for this sample's time point signals: baseline before first vaccination. The vaccinee samples were drawn from two UK trials, COV001 and COV002, one of which was a single-blind randomized controlled phase 2/3 trial testing AZD1222 (ChAdOx1 nCoV-19) in healthy adults. For TCRbeta chain sequencing, PBMC samples from trial participants were taken at day 0 and at day 28 after the second dose. The research as a whole found: The whole spike protein was spanned by vaccine-associated CD4 TCRs, and dominant responses were seen in regions 160-218 and 743-854. Because no day 14 peak-response samples were available, repertoires were characterized only after the peak T cell response. In the small 56-69-year group, the increase in depth fell short of significance, most likely because of low power. Participants were mostly white British, with more females than males. The authors suggested clonal diversity may have been underestimated. Only five or six AZD1222 recipients were SARS-CoV-2 seropositive at baseline, limiting conclusions about previously exposed vaccinees. After two AZD1222 doses, spike-specific TCR breadth and depth were significantly higher than at day 0 and than in MenACWY recipients. Reportedly, almost half of the unique spike-specific TCRs recognized epitopes lying outside the regions that are mutated in the B.1.351 and B.1.1.7 variants.

The CDR3 regions of human TCRbeta chains were subjected to immunosequencing. The study's own analysis went as follows. Repertoire TCRs were checked for matches against a reference library of SARS-CoV-2-specific TCRs that had been generated using the MIRA antigen-specificity platform. Breadth was defined as the fraction of unique TCRs that were SARS-CoV-2-associated, and depth was defined as the fraction of total T cells that were SARS-CoV-2-associated. Using the MIRA data, every spike-specific TCR was mapped to the spike region that the TCR reacted to and assigned to either a CD4 or a CD8 class. Log10-transformed breadth and depth values were compared by one-way ANOVA with Sidak's multiple comparisons tests. The clones in this table, taken by TCRdb from immuneACCESS, are in-frame only. Not every clone is retained; where verified, under half of the shortfall comes from an unresolved V gene, and the cause of the rest is unknown. V and J calls and clone size are given by that table; D and trimming were obtained from the DNA. The sample table records 150,000 to 200,000 clones; approximately 92% of these occur just once. The ten largest clones take up 1% to 1.5% of the sample.

This clonotype was obtained from an adult in good health. The sample consisted of peripheral blood, taken on day 0 of AZD1222 vaccination.

CDR3 reads: CASSLGQGLNTGELFF. The DNA sequence is as follows: TGCGCCAGCAGCTTGGGACAAGGACTGAACACCGGGGAGCTGTTTTTT. The V and J genes are TRBV5-1 and TRBJ2-2; the D gene is perhaps TRBD2, on 5 matching bases. V loses 0 bases, J loses 1 base, and the germline ends lie 10 bases apart. CDR1 and CDR2, looked up from the germline V gene, are SGHRS and YFSETQ. From the cysteine up to the phenylalanine, the CDR3 has a length of 16 residues. Of the read, only the CDR3 DNA is kept; its 48 bases are in frame from base 1.